This T cell receptor (beta chain) was observed in a study of blood T cells in healthy people across ages. Germline V CDR1 and CDR2: SQVTM, ANQGSEA. The ends were cut back, 7 bases at V and 2 bases at J, with 11 bases in the middle. There are 13 residues in the CDR3. Primers used in a second PCR of roughly 6 to 12 cycles were a sample-barcoded 5' primer and a J-beta primer mix. A template-switch adaptor containing 12 random nucleotides labeled each cDNA molecule. MiXCR, applied by TCRdb to the 5' RACE reads, yields one record per CDR3 protein. The sample yields about 1.4 million distinct CDR3 sequences, roughly 59% seen once.

The TCR comes from a man between 18 and 29 years old in good health. The sequenced material came from blood. This chain uses TRBV29-1 with TRBJ2-2; D not resolved. The CDR3 sequence: CSAFTLNTGELFF. The CDR3 DNA follows: TGCAGCGCATTTACCCTAAACACCGGGGAGCTGTTTTTT.